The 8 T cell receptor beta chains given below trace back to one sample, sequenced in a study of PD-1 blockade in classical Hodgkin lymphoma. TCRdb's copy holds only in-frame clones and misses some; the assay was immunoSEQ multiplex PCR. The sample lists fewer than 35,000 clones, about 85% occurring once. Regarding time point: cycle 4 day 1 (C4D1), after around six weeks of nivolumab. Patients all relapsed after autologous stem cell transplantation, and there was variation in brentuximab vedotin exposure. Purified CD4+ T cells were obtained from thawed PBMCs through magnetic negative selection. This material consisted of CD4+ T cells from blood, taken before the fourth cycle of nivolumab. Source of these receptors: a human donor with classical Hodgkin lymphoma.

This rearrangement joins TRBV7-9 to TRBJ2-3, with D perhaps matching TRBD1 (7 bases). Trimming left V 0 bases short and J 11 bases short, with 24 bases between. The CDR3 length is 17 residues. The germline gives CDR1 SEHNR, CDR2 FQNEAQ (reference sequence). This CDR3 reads CASSLAATAGPQGVQYF. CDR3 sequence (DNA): TGTGCCAGCAGCTTAGCGGCAACGGCGGGACCCCAGGGGGTGCAGTATTTT.

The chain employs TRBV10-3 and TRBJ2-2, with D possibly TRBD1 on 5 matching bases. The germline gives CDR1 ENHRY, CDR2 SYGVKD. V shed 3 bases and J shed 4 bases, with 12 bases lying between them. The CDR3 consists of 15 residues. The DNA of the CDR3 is TGTGCCATCAGTGATCAGGGTCTTGGCACCGGGGAGCTGTTTTTT. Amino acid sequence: CAISDQGLGTGELFF.

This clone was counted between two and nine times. The CDR3 region has the DNA TGTGCCAGCGGGAACAACTATGGCTACACCTTC. Its protein is CASGNNYGYTF. The V gene is TRBV27, the J gene TRBJ1-2; no firm D call. The CDR3 has 11 amino acids. Germline V CDR1 and CDR2: MNHEY, SMNVEV (reference sequence). V was clipped by 8 bases and J by 2 bases, with 6 bases between them.

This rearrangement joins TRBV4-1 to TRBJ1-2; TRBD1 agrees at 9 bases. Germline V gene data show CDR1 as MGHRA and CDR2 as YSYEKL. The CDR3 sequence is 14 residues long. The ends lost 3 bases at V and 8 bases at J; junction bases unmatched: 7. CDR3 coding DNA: TGCGCCAGCAGCCACTACACAGGGGGCCTAGGCTACACCTTC. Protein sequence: CASSHYTGGLGYTF.

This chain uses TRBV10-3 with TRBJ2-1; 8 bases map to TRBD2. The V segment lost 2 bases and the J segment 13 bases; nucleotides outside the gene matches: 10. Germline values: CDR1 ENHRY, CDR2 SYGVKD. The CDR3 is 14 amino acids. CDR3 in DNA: TGTGCCATCAGTGAGCCGCGGGCGGGGGGCACCCAGTTCTTC. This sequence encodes CAISEPRAGGTQFF.

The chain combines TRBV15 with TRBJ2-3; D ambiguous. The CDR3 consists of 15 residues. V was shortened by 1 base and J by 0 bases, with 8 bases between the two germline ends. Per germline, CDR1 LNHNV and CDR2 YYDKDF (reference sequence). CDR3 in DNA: TGTGCCACCAGCAGAGGTGGAATTAGCACAGATACGCAGTATTTT. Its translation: CATSRGGISTDTQYF.

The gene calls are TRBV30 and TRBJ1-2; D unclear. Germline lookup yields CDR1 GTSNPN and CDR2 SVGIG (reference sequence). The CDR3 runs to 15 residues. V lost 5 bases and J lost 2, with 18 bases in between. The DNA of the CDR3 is TGTGCCTGGCATAACACGACAAGACGAAACTATGGCTACACCTTC. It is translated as CAWHNTTRRNYGYTF.

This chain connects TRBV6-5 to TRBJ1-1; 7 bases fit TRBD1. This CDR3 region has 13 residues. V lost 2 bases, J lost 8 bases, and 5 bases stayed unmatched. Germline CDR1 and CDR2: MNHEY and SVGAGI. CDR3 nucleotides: TGTGCCAGCAGTTACAGGGACAGACGGGAAGCTTTCTTT. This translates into CASSYRDRREAFF.